The clone carrying this T cell receptor beta chain has at least ten counts. Its specificity is unknown. Time point in this sample: patch test 1, 2 weeks after DPC sensitization. Treatment described: therapeutic diphenylcyclopropenone sensitization with weekly scalp DPC. The CDR3 has 18 residues. V was clipped by 6 bases and J by 0 bases; unmatched bases: 14. Germline values: CDR1 MDHEN, CDR2 SYDVKM. The source of the sample is a study of human T cells and chemical hapten exposure. A single record per CDR3 protein comes from TCRdb applying MiXCR to the RACE reads. The profile shows about 360,000 distinct CDR3 sequences, around 5% of them singletons. Broader study findings: Expanded TCRs clustered into significantly more large CDR3 similarity groups than controls, the analysis revealed.

This chain links TRBV28 with TRBJ2-4, with 7 bases aligning to TRBD1. The origin of this receptor is a woman aged 45 to 65 with alopecia areata. Some clones in this sample may be carry-over from other donors' samples. Sequenced here: whole blood, sampled in connection with sensitization to the hapten diphenylcyclopropenone (DPC). The CDR3, as DNA: TGTGCCAGCAGCCTGGGACAGTCGCTACCTCTAGCCAAAAACATTCAGTACTTC. This codes for CASSLGQSLPLAKNIQYF.